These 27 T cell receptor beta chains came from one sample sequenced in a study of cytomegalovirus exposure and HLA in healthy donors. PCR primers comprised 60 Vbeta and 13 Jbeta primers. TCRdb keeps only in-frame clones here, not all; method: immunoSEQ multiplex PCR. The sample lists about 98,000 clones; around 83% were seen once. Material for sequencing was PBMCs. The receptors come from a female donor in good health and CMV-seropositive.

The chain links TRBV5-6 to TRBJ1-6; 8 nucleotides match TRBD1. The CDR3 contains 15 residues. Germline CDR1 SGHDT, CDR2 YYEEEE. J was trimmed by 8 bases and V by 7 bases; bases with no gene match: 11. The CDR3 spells CASLVAGGADSPLHF. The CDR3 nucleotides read TGTGCCAGCCTTGTTGCAGGGGGCGCGGATTCACCCCTCCACTTT.

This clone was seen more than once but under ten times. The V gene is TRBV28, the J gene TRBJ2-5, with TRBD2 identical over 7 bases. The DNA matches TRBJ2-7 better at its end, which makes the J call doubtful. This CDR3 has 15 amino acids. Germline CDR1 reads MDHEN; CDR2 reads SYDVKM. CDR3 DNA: TGTGCCAGCAGGAAAATCCGGGACTATTCGCACGAGCAGTACTTC. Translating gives CASRKIRDYSHEQYF.

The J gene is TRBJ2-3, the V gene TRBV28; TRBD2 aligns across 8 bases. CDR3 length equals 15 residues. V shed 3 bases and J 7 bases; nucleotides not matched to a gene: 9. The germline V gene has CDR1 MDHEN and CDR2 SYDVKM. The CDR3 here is CASSLGSGKPHTQYF. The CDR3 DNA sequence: TGTGCCAGCAGTTTGGGTAGCGGGAAGCCACATACGCAGTATTTT.

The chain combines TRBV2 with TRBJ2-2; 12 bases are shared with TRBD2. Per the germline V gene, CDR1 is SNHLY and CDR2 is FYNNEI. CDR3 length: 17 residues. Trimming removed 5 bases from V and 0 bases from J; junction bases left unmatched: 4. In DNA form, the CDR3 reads TGTGCCAGCAGTTACTGGACTAGCGGGACGAACACCGGGGAGCTGTTTTTT. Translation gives CASSYWTSGTNTGELFF.

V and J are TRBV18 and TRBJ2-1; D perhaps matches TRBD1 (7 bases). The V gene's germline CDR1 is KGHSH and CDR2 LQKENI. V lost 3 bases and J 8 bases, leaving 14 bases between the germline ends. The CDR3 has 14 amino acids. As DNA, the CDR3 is TGTGCCAGCTCACCCCAGGGCAGGGGGGATGAGCAGTTCTTC. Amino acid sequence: CASSPQGRGDEQFF.

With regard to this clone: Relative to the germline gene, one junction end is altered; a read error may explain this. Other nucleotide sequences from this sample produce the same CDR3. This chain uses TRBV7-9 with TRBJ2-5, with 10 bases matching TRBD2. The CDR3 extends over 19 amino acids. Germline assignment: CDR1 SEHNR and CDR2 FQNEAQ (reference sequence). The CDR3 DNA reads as TGCGCCAGCAGCTTTCGGCACCCCCTCACTAGCGGGGTACAAGAGACCCAGTACTTC. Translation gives CASSFRHPLTSGVQETQYF.

CDR3 nucleotides: TGTGCCAGCAGTGTCCCCCGTGGGACAGGGGACGGCTACACCTTC. Protein product: CASSVPRGTGDGYTF. The chain has TRBV25-1 and TRBJ1-2; the match to TRBD1 covers 10 bases. Unmatched junction bases numbered 10, after V lost 4 bases and J lost 8 bases. CDR3 length equals 15 residues. CDR1 and CDR2 (germline): MGHDK, SYGVNS.

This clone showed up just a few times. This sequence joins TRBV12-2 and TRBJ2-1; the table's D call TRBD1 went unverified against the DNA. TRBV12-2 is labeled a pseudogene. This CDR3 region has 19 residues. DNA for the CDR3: TGTGCAAGTCGCTTAACGAGGACAGGGGGCCTAGGTCATTACAATGAGCAGTTCTTC. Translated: CASRLTRTGGLGHYNEQFF.

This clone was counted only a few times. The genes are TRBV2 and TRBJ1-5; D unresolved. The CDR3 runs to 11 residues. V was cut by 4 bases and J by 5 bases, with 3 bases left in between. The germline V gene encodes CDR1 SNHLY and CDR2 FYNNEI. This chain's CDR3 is CASSADQPQHF. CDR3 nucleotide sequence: TGTGCCAGCAGTGCTGATCAGCCCCAGCATTTT. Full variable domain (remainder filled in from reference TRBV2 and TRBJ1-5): EPEVTQTPSHQVTQMGQEVILRCVPISNHLYFYWYRQILGQKVEFLVSFYNNEISEKSEIFDDQFSVERPDGSNFTLKIRSTKLEDSAMYFCASSADQPQHFGDGTRLSIL.

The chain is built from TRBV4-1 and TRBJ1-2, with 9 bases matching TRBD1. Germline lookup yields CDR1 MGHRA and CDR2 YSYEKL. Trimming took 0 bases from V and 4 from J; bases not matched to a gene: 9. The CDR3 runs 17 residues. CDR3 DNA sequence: TGCGCCAGCAGCCAAGATACGGCCGGGACAGGGTTCTATGGCTACACCTTC. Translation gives CASSQDTAGTGFYGYTF.

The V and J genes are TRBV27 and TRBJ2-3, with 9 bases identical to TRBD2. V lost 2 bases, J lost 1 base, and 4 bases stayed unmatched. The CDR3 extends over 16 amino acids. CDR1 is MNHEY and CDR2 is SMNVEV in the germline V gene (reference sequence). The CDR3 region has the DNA TGTGCCAGCAGTTTACAGGAGCGGGAGGGCACAGATACGCAGTATTTT. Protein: CASSLQEREGTDTQYF.

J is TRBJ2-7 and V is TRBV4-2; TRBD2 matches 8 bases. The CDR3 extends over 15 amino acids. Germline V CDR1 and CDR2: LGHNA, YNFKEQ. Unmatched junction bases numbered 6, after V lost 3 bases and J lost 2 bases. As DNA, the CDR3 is TGTGCCAGCAGCCAGACGCCGGGGGGGCCCTACGAGCAGTACTTC. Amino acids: CASSQTPGGPYEQYF.

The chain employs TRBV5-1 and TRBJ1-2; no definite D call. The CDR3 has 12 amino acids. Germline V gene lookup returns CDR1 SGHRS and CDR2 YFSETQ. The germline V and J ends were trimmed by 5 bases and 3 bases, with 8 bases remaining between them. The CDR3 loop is CASRDWDYGYTF. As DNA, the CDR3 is TGCGCCAGCAGGGACTGGGACTATGGCTACACCTTC.

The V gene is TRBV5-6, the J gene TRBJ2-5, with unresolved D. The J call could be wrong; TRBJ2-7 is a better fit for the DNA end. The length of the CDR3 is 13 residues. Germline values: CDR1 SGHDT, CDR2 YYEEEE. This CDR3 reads CASSLGLGYEQYF. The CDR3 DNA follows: TGTGCCAGCAGCTTGGGCCTGGGCTACGAGCAGTACTTC.

CDR3 sequence reads: CASSTLQGSNQPQHF. CDR3 nucleotides: TGTGCCAGTAGTACCCTCCAGGGGAGCAATCAGCCCCAGCATTTT. This chain links TRBV19 with TRBJ1-5; D possibly corresponds to TRBD1 (6 bases). V was shortened by 4 bases and J by 1 base, with 11 bases between the two germline ends. Looked up from germline, CDR1 is LNHDA and CDR2 is SQIVND (reference sequence). The CDR3 extends over 15 amino acids.

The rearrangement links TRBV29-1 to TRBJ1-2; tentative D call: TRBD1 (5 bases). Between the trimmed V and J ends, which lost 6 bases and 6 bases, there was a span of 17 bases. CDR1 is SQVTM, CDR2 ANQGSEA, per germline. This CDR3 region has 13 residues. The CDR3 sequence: CSVGRPESDGYTF. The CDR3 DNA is TGCAGCGTGGGGCGACCGGAATCGGATGGCTACACCTTC.

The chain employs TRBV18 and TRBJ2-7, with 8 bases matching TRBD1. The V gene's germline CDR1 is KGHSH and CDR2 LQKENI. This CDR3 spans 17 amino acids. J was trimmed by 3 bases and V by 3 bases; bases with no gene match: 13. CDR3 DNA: TGTGCCAGCTCACCTTGGGGTCTCGGACAGGGCAGCTACGAGCAGTACTTC. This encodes CASSPWGLGQGSYEQYF.

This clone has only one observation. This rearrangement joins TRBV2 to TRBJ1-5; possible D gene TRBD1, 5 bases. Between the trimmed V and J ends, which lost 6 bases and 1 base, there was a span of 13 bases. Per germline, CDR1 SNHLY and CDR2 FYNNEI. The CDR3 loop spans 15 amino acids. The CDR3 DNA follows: TGTGCCAGCAGGAGCGGAGGGGCGAGCAATCAGCCCCAGCATTTT. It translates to CASRSGGASNQPQHF.

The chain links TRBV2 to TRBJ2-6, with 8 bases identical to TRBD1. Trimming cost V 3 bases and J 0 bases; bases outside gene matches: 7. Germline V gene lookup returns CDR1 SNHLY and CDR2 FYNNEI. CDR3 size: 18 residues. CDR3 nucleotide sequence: TGTGCCAGCAGTGATAGGTGGACAGGGCTCTCTGGGGCCAACGTCCTGACTTTC. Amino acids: CASSDRWTGLSGANVLTF.

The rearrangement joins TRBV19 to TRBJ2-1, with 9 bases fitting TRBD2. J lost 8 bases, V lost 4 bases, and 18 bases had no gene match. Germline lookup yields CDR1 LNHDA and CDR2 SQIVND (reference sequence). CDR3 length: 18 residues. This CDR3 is CASSRQTGTSPSNDEQFF. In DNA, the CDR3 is TGTGCCAGTAGTAGACAGACCGGGACTAGCCCTTCCAATGATGAGCAGTTCTTC.

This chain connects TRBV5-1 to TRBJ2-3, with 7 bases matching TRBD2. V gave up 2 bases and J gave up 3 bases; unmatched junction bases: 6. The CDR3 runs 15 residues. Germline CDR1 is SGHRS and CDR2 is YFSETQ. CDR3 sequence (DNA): TGCGCCAGCAGCTTCGGACTAGTCGGGACAGATACGCAGTATTTT. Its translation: CASSFGLVGTDTQYF.

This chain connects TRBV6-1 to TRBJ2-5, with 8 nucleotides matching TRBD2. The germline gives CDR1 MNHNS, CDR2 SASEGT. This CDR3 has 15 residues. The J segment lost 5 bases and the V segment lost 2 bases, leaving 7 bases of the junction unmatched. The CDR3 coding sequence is TGTGCCAGCAGTGAAATGACGGGGGGGCATGAGACCCAGTACTTC. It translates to CASSEMTGGHETQYF.

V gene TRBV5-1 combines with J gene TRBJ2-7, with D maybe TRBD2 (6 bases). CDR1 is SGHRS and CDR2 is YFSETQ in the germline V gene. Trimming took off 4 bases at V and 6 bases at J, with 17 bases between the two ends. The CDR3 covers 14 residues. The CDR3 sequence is CASSPDGGWPEQYF. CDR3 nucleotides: TGCGCCAGCAGCCCGGATGGGGGGTGGCCCGAGCAGTACTTC.

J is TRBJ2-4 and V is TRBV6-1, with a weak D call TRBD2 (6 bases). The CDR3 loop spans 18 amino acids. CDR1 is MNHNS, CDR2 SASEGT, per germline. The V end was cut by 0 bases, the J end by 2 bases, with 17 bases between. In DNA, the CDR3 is TGTGCCAGCAGTGAAGCTCCGGACTATGCCCTAACCAAAAACATTCAGTACTTC. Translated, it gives CASSEAPDYALTKNIQYF.

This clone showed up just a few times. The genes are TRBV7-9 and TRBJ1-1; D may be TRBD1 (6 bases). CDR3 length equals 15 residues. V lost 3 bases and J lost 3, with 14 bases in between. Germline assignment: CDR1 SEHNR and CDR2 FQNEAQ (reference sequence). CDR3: CASSFKGSGDTEAFF. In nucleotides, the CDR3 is TGTGCCAGCAGCTTTAAGGGTTCAGGGGACACTGAAGCTTTCTTT.

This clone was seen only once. The CDR3 DNA sequence: TGCGCCAGCAGCTTCAACAGGGGAAGCACTGAAGCTTTCTTT. This codes for CASSFNRGSTEAFF. V is TRBV5-1 and J is TRBJ1-1, with TRBD1 matching 7 bases. This CDR3 spans 14 amino acids. V lost 2 bases to trimming and J lost 4 bases; unmatched junction nucleotides: 5. Germline assignment: CDR1 SGHRS and CDR2 YFSETQ.

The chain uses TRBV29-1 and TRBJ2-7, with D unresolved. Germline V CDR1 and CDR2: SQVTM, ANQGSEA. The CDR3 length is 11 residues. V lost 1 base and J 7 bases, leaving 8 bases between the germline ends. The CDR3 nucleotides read TGCAGCGTTGAAGCAGGTGGAGAGCAGTACTTC. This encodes CSVEAGGEQYF.